A selection of T cell receptor beta chains follows, all from one sample in a study of shared clonotypes between healthy human individuals. TCRdb's table, derived via immunoSEQ multiplex PCR, lists solely in-frame clones and lacks some. The data contain 2 million to 2.5 million clones, 90% to 96% of them singletons. The sample taken for sequencing was naive CD4+ T cells sorted from blood. The source of these receptors is a man aged 18 to 30 in good health. Each CDR3 is given with its conserved first and last residue. The D gene is left open where the match is weak. Rows may omit the clone size; those that give it use once, few, many or a size class.

CALESGLAINEQFF,TGTGCCCTGGAATCGGGACTAGCGATCAATGAGCAGTTCTTC,TRBV30,TRBJ2-1,TRBD2,-
CASSVGSGTLNSPLHF,TGTGCCAGCAGCGTAGGGTCCGGGACACTCAATTCACCCCTCCACTTT,TRBV9,TRBJ1-6,-,-
CASGLGQGAFQPQHF,TGTGCTAGTGGTTTGGGCCAGGGGGCGTTTCAGCCCCAGCATTTT,TRBV12-5,TRBJ1-5,TRBD1,once
CAWSVRRGETQYF,TGTGCCTGGAGTGTACGGCGGGGAGAGACCCAGTACTTC,TRBV30,TRBJ2-5,-,-
CASRPAGGQVDTQYF,TGCGCCAGCCGCCCCGCGGGGGGTCAGGTAGATACGCAGTATTTT,TRBV5-1,TRBJ2-3,TRBD2,-
CASSHNEQFF,TGTGCCAGCAGTCACAATGAGCAGTTCTTC,TRBV7-8,TRBJ2-1,-,-
CASSLGPGYEQYF,TGTGCCAGCAGCTTGGGACCTGGCTACGAGCAGTACTTC,TRBV11-2,TRBJ2-7,-,-
CASSTREGNSPLHF,TGTGCCAGCAGCACCAGGGAAGGTAATTCACCCCTCCACTTT,TRBV6-1,TRBJ1-6,-,-
CATKIDTSGPYEQYF,TGTGCCACCAAAATCGACACTAGCGGACCTTACGAGCAGTACTTC,TRBV6-5,TRBJ2-7,TRBD2,-
CASSLVGRASTDTQYF,TGTGCCAGCAGCTTAGTAGGGCGGGCCAGCACAGATACGCAGTATTTT,TRBV7-2,TRBJ2-3,-,-
CASSLDRNQPQHF,TGTGCCAGCAGCTTAGACAGGAATCAGCCCCAGCATTTT,TRBV11-2,TRBJ1-5,-,few
CASKRTGEETQYF,TGTGCCAGCAAACGGACAGGGGAAGAGACCCAGTACTTC,TRBV27,TRBJ2-5,TRBD1,-
CAIRPGTSGDYNEQFF,TGTGCCATCAGACCTGGGACTAGCGGAGACTACAATGAGCAGTTCTTC,TRBV10-3,TRBJ2-1,TRBD2,-
CASSPRTAWWGYTF,TGTGCCAGCAGCCCCCGGACAGCTTGGTGGGGCTACACCTTC,TRBV7-2,TRBJ1-2,-,-
CASSDRRNYGYTF,TGTGCCAGTAGCGACAGAAGGAACTATGGCTACACCTTC,TRBV19,TRBJ1-2,-,-
CASLEGVYGYTF,TGTGCCAGCCTTGAGGGCGTTTATGGCTACACCTTC,TRBV28,TRBJ1-2,-,-
CASRRSSYNEQFF,TGTGCCAGTAGACGGTCCTCCTACAATGAGCAGTTCTTC,TRBV19,TRBJ2-1,-,-
CASSERPNTEAFF,TGTGCCAGCAGTGAACGCCCGAACACTGAAGCTTTCTTT,TRBV2,TRBJ1-1,-,once
CASSFHRGQETQYF,TGTGCCAGCAGCTTCCACAGGGGCCAAGAGACCCAGTACTTC,TRBV21-1,TRBJ2-5,-,-
CASSYGTAYNEQFF,TGTGCCAGCAGTTACGGGACAGCCTACAATGAGCAGTTCTTC,TRBV6-5,TRBJ2-1,TRBD1,-
CASSVQGAQTEKLFF,TGTGCCAGCAGCGTACAGGGGGCGCAAACTGAAAAACTGTTTTTT,TRBV5-8,TRBJ1-4,TRBD1,-
CASSYEGNPSYEQYF,TGTGCCAGCAGCTACGAGGGAAATCCCTCCTACGAGCAGTACTTC,TRBV7-9,TRBJ2-7,-,-
CASSGFQGADGYTF,TGTGCCAGCAGTGGTTTCCAGGGGGCGGATGGCTACACCTTC,TRBV6-1,TRBJ1-2,TRBD1,-
CAWSGLPGTEAFF,TGTGCCTGGAGTGGCCTACCCGGCACTGAAGCTTTCTTT,TRBV30,TRBJ1-1,-,-
CASNLGQSYGYTF,TGTGCCAGCAACCTAGGACAGAGCTATGGCTACACCTTC,TRBV2,TRBJ1-2,-,-
CASSQDSQAHTSGNTIYF,TGCGCCAGCAGCCAAGATTCACAGGCCCACACCTCTGGAAACACCATATATTTT,TRBV4-1,TRBJ1-3,-,-
CASSLHSPTDTQYF,TGTGCCAGCAGCCTCCACAGCCCCACAGATACGCAGTATTTT,TRBV11-2,TRBJ2-3,-,-
CASSAGDRGNTEAFF,TGTGCCAGCAGTGCCGGGGACAGGGGAAACACTGAAGCTTTCTTT,TRBV6-1,TRBJ1-1,TRBD1,-
CASSSDQGLAFF,TGTGCCAGCAGCTCCGACCAGGGGTTAGCTTTCTTT,TRBV7-2,TRBJ1-1,-,-
CATSKDRDRGSAEAFF,TGTGCCACCAGCAAAGACCGGGACAGGGGGTCGGCTGAAGCTTTCTTT,TRBV15,TRBJ1-1,TRBD1,-
CASMRGNTIYF,TGTGCCAGTATGCGTGGAAACACCATATATTTT,TRBV27,TRBJ1-3,-,-
CASSLRDEQYF,TGTGCCAGCAGCCTGCGGGACGAGCAGTACTTC,TRBV11-2,TRBJ2-7,-,once
CAWGPGLVTETQYF,TGTGCCTGGGGCCCGGGACTAGTTACAGAGACCCAGTACTTC,TRBV30,TRBJ2-5,TRBD2,few
CASSSGTSGMNNEQFF,TGTGCCAGCAGTTCCGGGACTAGCGGGATGAACAATGAGCAGTTCTTC,TRBV7-9,TRBJ2-1,TRBD2,-
CAISSGDPYGYTF,TGTGCCATCAGTTCAGGGGATCCCTATGGCTACACCTTC,TRBV10-3,TRBJ1-2,-,-
CASSLGGLAHQETQYF,TGTGCCAGCAGCTTAGGGGGACTAGCCCACCAAGAGACCCAGTACTTC,TRBV7-2,TRBJ2-5,TRBD2,-
CASSLNDRNSPLHF,TGTGCCAGCAGCTTGAACGACAGAAATTCACCCCTCCACTTT,TRBV5-4,TRBJ1-6,-,-
CASSLGSRQGAIYEQYF,TGTGCCAGCAGCTTAGGGTCCCGACAGGGGGCAATCTACGAGCAGTACTTC,TRBV7-8,TRBJ2-7,TRBD1,-
CASSASLQETQYF,TGTGCCAGCAGCGCCAGCCTCCAAGAGACCCAGTACTTC,TRBV7-9,TRBJ2-5,-,-
CASSPPGVNEQYF,TGTGCCAGCTCACCACCGGGGGTAAACGAGCAGTACTTC,TRBV18,TRBJ2-7,-,-